This T cell receptor (beta chain) was found in a study of blood T cells in healthy people across ages. Whole-study results and caveats: As age increased, TCR beta diversity per million T cells fell in a roughly linear fashion. In these data, TCR beta diversity tracked strongly with naive T cell percentage. When set beside aged donors, long-lived donors presented more naive CD4+ cells and higher diversity.

Samples each had at least 5 micrograms of total RNA extracted. With a J-beta primer mix and a sample-barcoded 5' primer, a second PCR ran about 7 to 11 cycles. TCRdb itself ran the 5' RACE reads through MiXCR, one entry per CDR3 protein. In the table there are 600,000 or so distinct CDR3 sequences, under 30% of which are singletons. Notes on this clonotype: The antigen is unknown.

This receptor was obtained from a woman of 80 years or more in good health. The sample consisted of blood.

The CDR3 region is CSARVLGIAGGNNEQFF. The CDR3 DNA follows: TGCAGTGCTAGAGTCCTAGGGATAGCGGGGGGAAACAATGAGCAGTTCTTC. V usage is TRBV20-1 and J usage is TRBJ2-1; TRBD2 matches 10 bases. Per germline, CDR1 DFQATT and CDR2 SNEGSKA (reference sequence). J was trimmed by 5 bases and V by 1 base; bases with no gene match: 11. The CDR3 has 17 residues.